This T cell receptor beta chain was captured in a study of blood T cell repertoires in COVID-19. Profiled with immunoSEQ multiplex PCR; TCRdb holds only in-frame clones, not every one. The top ten hold over 9.5% of the sample, which has approximately 36,000 clones, about two thirds seen once. The CDR3 runs to 18 residues. V lost 4 bases and J lost 8; bases outside the gene matches: 16. Germline CDR1 is SGHRS and CDR2 is YFSETQ. The sequence derives from a man in his 70s with COVID-19, enrolled during active disease. This chain connects TRBV5-1 to TRBJ1-4; 11 positions match TRBD1. Material: peripheral blood. The DNA for the CDR3 is TGCGCCAGCAGCCCGGTCGGACAGGGGGCGCCTGGGTCGGAAAAACTGTTTTTT. Encoded protein: CASSPVGQGAPGSEKLFF.